This TCR beta chain is drawn from a study of cytomegalovirus exposure and HLA in healthy donors. Overall study results and limits: In a later analysis, parvovirus B19, influenza, CMV and Epstein-Barr virus appeared linked to several top co-occurrence clusters.

The PCR employed 60 Vbeta primers together with 13 Jbeta primers. Using immunoSEQ multiplex PCR, the repertoire was profiled, and TCRdb retains in-frame clones only, with some absent. The sample records under 150,000 clones, 75% to 85% being singletons. The sample holds one count of this clone. What it binds is unknown. This CDR3 contains 14 residues. V lost 4 bases to trimming and J lost 5 bases; unmatched junction nucleotides: 1. The V gene's germline CDR1 is SGHTA and CDR2 FQGNSA. The source is a male donor in good health and CMV-seropositive. The chain uses TRBV7-2 and TRBJ2-3, with 12 nucleotides matching TRBD2. Sequences were obtained from PBMCs. The CDR3: CASSWGLAGDTQYF. For the CDR3, the DNA is TGTGCCAGCAGCTGGGGACTAGCGGGAGATACGCAGTATTTT.